A selection of T cell receptor beta chains follows, all from one sample in a study of T-cell reconstitution after alpha-beta-depleted transplantation in children. TCRdb reprocessed the PCR reads with MiXCR, giving one entry per CDR3 protein. The profile covers a few hundred thousand distinct CDR3 sequences, with under 8.5% appearing a single time and 4.5% to 6.5% taken by the ten largest. The sample consisted of PBMCs, taken before TCRalphabeta/CD19-depleted stem cell transplant. The receptors were sampled from a boy between 2 and 10 years old with acute lymphoblastic leukemia, due to receive a stem cell transplant. CDR3s include the opening cysteine and the closing phenylalanine or tryptophan. The D gene is left open where the match is weak. The size of a clone is reported for some rows only, either as once, few or many, or as a class for expanded clones.

d_call	v_call	j_call	clone_size	cdr3_nt	cdr3_aa
.	TRBV3-1	TRBJ1-2	few	TGTGCCAGCAGCCACCTCTCAACGGATGGCTACACCTTC	CASSHLSTDGYTF
.	TRBV15	TRBJ1-2	.	TGTGCCACCAGCACCGGGACCCAACCTAACTACACCTTC	CATSTGTQPNYTF
TRBD2	TRBV20-1	TRBJ2-1	many	TGCAGTGCTAGCCAGAAGCGGGGTGGCCCGGACAATGAGCAGTTCTTC	CSASQKRGGPDNEQFF
.	TRBV28	TRBJ2-1	few	TGTGCCACCACCGGACAGTTAGGGAATGAGCAGTTCTTC	CATTGQLGNEQFF
TRBD1	TRBV3-1	TRBJ2-7	many	TGTGCCAGCAGCCAAGGGGCCGGGACAGGGGTCTACGAGCAGTACTTC	CASSQGAGTGVYEQYF
TRBD2	TRBV6-5	TRBJ2-3	many	TGTGCCAGCAGTTACAGTCTAGCGGGGCGCACAGATACGCAGTATTTT	CASSYSLAGRTDTQYF
.	TRBV12-3/TRBV12-4	TRBJ1-1	many	TGTGCCAGCACCGCGGAAGGCGCCCTCCGAACTGAAGCTTTCTTT	CASTAEGALRTEAFF
TRBD1	TRBV28	TRBJ1-5	few	TGTGCCAGCAGTCCCCACCGGGACGCAGGGGGTCATTTT	CASSPHRDAGGHF
.	TRBV20-1	TRBJ2-3	many	TGCAGTGCTGAGTACTTTGGGGCAGATACGCAGTATTTT	CSAEYFGADTQYF
TRBD2	TRBV7-4	TRBJ2-1	many	TGTGCCAGCAGCAACGCGCCCAAAGCGGGAGGTCACTACAATGAGCAGTTCTTC	CASSNAPKAGGHYNEQFF
TRBD2	TRBV28	TRBJ2-3	many	TGTGCCAGCAGTTACGGGACTAGCGGGATTTGGGGCACAGATACGCAGTATTTT	CASSYGTSGIWGTDTQYF
TRBD2	TRBV28	TRBJ2-5	many	TGTGCCAGCAGTTCACCTGGCGGGAGAAGCGCAGAGACCCAGTACTTC	CASSSPGGRSAETQYF
TRBD2	TRBV5-1	TRBJ2-7	many	TGCGCCAGCAGCTTGGCCGGCGGGGGTGCTTACGAGCAGTACTTC	CASSLAGGGAYEQYF
TRBD2	TRBV3-1	TRBJ2-1	.	TGTGCCAGCAGCCTTCCGGGACTAGCAATAAATGAGCAGTTCTTC	CASSLPGLAINEQFF
.	TRBV7-2	TRBJ2-5	many	TGTGCCAGCAGCCCAGGGGACCAAGAGACCCAGTACTTC	CASSPGDQETQYF
TRBD1	TRBV29-1	TRBJ2-7	many	TGCAGCGTTTTGGGCCTGACAGGGGAGCAGTACTTC	CSVLGLTGEQYF
TRBD2	TRBV13	TRBJ2-7	.	TGTGCCAGCAGCTCCGGGGGGGCCAAGGACGAGCAGTACTTC	CASSSGGAKDEQYF
TRBD1	TRBV30	TRBJ2-7	.	TGTGCCTGCCATGGGACAGGCTACGAGCAGTACTTC	CACHGTGYEQYF
TRBD1	TRBV28	TRBJ1-6	.	TGTGCCAGCAGTTCCCTCCCTTCGACAGGGGGTAAATCACCCCTCCACTTT	CASSSLPSTGGKSPLHF
.	TRBV25-1	TRBJ2-7	few	TGTGCCAGCAGTGCGGCAGGAATTTTCTACGAGCAGTACTTC	CASSAAGIFYEQYF
TRBD1	TRBV28	TRBJ1-5	few	TGTGCCAGCAGTTACGCCGGGACAGTGGGGGATCAGCCCCAGCATTTT	CASSYAGTVGDQPQHF
.	TRBV7-9	TRBJ2-2	.	TGTGCCAGCAGCCAGCGCCAGGGTGTGGCGAACACCGGGGAGCTGTTTTTT	CASSQRQGVANTGELFF
.	TRBV7-8	TRBJ1-1	.	TGTGCCAGCAGCTTAGGGCCAGAGACGATGAACACTGAAGCTTTCTTT	CASSLGPETMNTEAFF
TRBD1	TRBV2	TRBJ2-1	many	TGTGCCAGCTTCCGGGACAGGGAATACAATGAGCAGTTCTTC	CASFRDREYNEQFF
.	TRBV19	TRBJ1-2	.	TGTGCCAGTAGTTCTGGAGAAGGGCTCCACTATGGCTACACCTTC	CASSSGEGLHYGYTF
.	TRBV20-1	TRBJ1-6	.	TGCAGTGCTAGAGGGGCACGGGGAAGCTCCTATAATTCACCCCTCCACTTT	CSARGARGSSYNSPLHF
TRBD2	TRBV5-6	TRBJ2-3	many	TGTGCCAGCAGCTTGGACGTCACTGCGGGAGTCACAGATACGCAGTATTTT	CASSLDVTAGVTDTQYF
.	TRBV5-5	TRBJ2-7	many	TGTGCCAGCAGCTCTGGACCGTACTACGAGCAGTACTTC	CASSSGPYYEQYF
.	TRBV5-1	TRBJ1-6	.	TGCGCCAGCAGTAAGCTGCCAGATAATTCACCCCTCCACTTT	CASSKLPDNSPLHF
TRBD1	TRBV27	TRBJ2-1	.	TGTGCCAGCAGTCCTCGGGGGACAGGGGATGAGCAGTTCTTC	CASSPRGTGDEQFF
.	TRBV20-1	TRBJ1-2	.	TGCAGTGCTAGAGAGGCAGCGATTGCTAACTATGGCTACACCTTC	CSAREAAIANYGYTF
.	TRBV7-9	TRBJ2-4	few	TGTGCCGTATCAGGAGGGCCTAGTGACAAAAACATTCAGTACTTC	CAVSGGPSDKNIQYF
.	TRBV5-5	TRBJ1-1	many	TGTGCCAGCAGCCCTTCCGGGACACTGAACACTGAAGCTTTCTTT	CASSPSGTLNTEAFF
TRBD2	TRBV5-5	TRBJ2-7	.	TGTGCCAGCAGCTCGATGACACGTACGGGAGGCTACGAGCAGTACTTC	CASSSMTRTGGYEQYF
TRBD2	TRBV6-5	TRBJ2-6	.	TGTGCCAGCAGTTACTCCCCTACTAGCGCTGGGTCCAACGTCCTGACTTTC	CASSYSPTSAGSNVLTF
TRBD2	TRBV20-1	TRBJ2-1	many	TGCAGTGCTAGAGCCCTAGCGGGACCCTACAATGAGCAGTTCTTC	CSARALAGPYNEQFF
TRBD2	TRBV20-1	TRBJ2-7	many	TGCAGTGCTAGAGCCCCGGGGACTAGCGGGAGGGGCCTCTACGAGCAGTACTTC	CSARAPGTSGRGLYEQYF
.	TRBV7-2	TRBJ2-1	many	TGTGCCAGCAGCCACGGTCGGGGAGATGAGCAGTTCTTC	CASSHGRGDEQFF
TRBD2	TRBV20-1	TRBJ2-1	.	TGCTGTGCCCTAAAACCCGGACTAGCGGGGGATGAGCAGTTCTTC	CCALKPGLAGDEQFF
.	TRBV7-6	TRBJ2-5	.	TGTGCCAGCAGCTCATTCGCGGGGGAGACCCAGTACTTC	CASSSFAGETQYF
.	TRBV21-1	TRBJ2-5	many	TGTGCCAGCATCCCGGGGACTAGCGGACAAGAGACCCAGTACTTC	CASIPGTSGQETQYF
.	TRBV29-1	TRBJ1-1	many	TGCAGCGGTGTCAGGAGCACTGAAGTTTTCTTT	CSGVRSTEVFF
TRBD2	TRBV11-2	TRBJ2-3	few	TGTGCCAGCAGCTTAGATTCTGCTAGCGGGGGCGTTAGCACAGATACGCAGTATTTT	CASSLDSASGGVSTDTQYF
.	TRBV20-1	TRBJ2-2	few	TGCAGTGCTAGAGATGCGGTAGGAAACCCCCGCACCGGGGAGCTGTTTTTT	CSARDAVGNPRTGELFF
.	TRBV28	TRBJ2-5	many	TGTGCCAGCAGTGGGCTCCTGGGGGCCCAAGAGACCCAGTACTTC	CASSGLLGAQETQYF
.	TRBV10-3	TRBJ1-2	.	TGTGCCATCAGTGTATTCGGCAGTAGGCACTATGGCTACACCTTC	CAISVFGSRHYGYTF
.	TRBV12-3/TRBV12-4	TRBJ2-1	many	TGTGCCAGCAAACTTACGGGGACGTCCGGGAATGAGCAGTTCTTC	CASKLTGTSGNEQFF
.	TRBV11-2	TRBJ2-5	.	TGTGCCAGCAGCTTAGGGAGCCGGGCCCAGTACTTC	CASSLGSRAQYF
TRBD1	TRBV23-1	TRBJ1-5	.	TGCGCCAGCAGTCAAGACAGGGTCTTCGCGAATCAGCCCCAGCATTTT	CASSQDRVFANQPQHF
TRBD1	TRBV12-3/TRBV12-4	TRBJ2-6	.	TGTGCCAGCTGTTTTTCCCCCAACAGGGGTAGGTCTGGGGCCAACGTCCTGACTTTC	CASCFSPNRGRSGANVLTF
.	TRBV11-3	TRBJ2-5	many	TGTGCCAGCAGCGCCCAACTCCAAGAGACCCAGTACTTC	CASSAQLQETQYF
TRBD1	TRBV7-9	TRBJ1-1	.	TGTGCCAGCAGCCTAGCGGACAGGTCGGATGCTGAAGCTTTCTTT	CASSLADRSDAEAFF
.	TRBV27	TRBJ2-7	many	TGTGCCAGCAGTCACGGGGACCGCCTCGGTCTCTACGAGCAGTACTTC	CASSHGDRLGLYEQYF
.	TRBV12-3/TRBV12-4	TRBJ1-1	.	TGTGCCAGCAGGAATCTGCGGGGGAGGGGCTATGGAGCTTTCTTT	CASRNLRGRGYGAFF
.	TRBV4-3	TRBJ1-1	few	TGCGCCAGCAGCCTTTTTTCAGGGGCCACTGAAGCTTTCTTT	CASSLFSGATEAFF
.	TRBV4-3	TRBJ2-1	many	TGCGCCAGCAGCCAAGATCTCCCTGGGCAAACCTACAATGAGCAGTTCTTC	CASSQDLPGQTYNEQFF
.	TRBV7-8	TRBJ2-7	many	TGTGCCAGCATCAGATCCGCAGGGATTAGGTCCTACGAGCAGTACTTC	CASIRSAGIRSYEQYF
.	TRBV20-1	TRBJ1-4	many	TGCAGTGCTAGAGATTTCCCGTCTAATGAAAAACTGTTTTTT	CSARDFPSNEKLFF
.	TRBV7-2	TRBJ2-7	.	TGTGCCAGCAGTTACGACTATCCCGACGAGCAGTACTTC	CASSYDYPDEQYF
.	TRBV10-3	TRBJ2-1	many	TGTGCCATCAGTGGTCCAGGTGGTACCGACAATGAGCAGTTCTTC	CAISGPGGTDNEQFF